These T cell receptor beta chains were read from a single sample in a study of memory B cells and T cells in multiple sclerosis. For these receptors, no antigen is known. TCRdb keeps only in-frame clones here, not all; method: immunoSEQ multiplex PCR. The sample lists about 42,000 clones, almost 85% occurring once. Sequences were obtained from PBMCs from blood kept in culture. These receptors originate from a human donor with multiple sclerosis. CDR3s include the opening cysteine and the closing phenylalanine or tryptophan. Each record gives: V gene, clone size, D gene, J gene, CDR3 protein, CDR3 DNA. A D gene is named only where the DNA matches it firmly. Only part of the rows carry a size: once, few, many, or a class if the clone is expanded.

v_call: TRBV7-9; clone_size: medium-sized; d_call: .; j_call: TRBJ2-7; cdr3_aa: CASSLDTHNYEQYF; cdr3_nt: TGTGCCAGCAGCTTAGATACACACAACTACGAGCAGTACTTC
v_call: TRBV18; clone_size: .; d_call: TRBD2; j_call: TRBJ2-1; cdr3_aa: CASSPRTSGGAGWGNEQFF; cdr3_nt: TGTGCCAGCTCACCACGGACTAGCGGGGGGGCCGGTTGGGGCAATGAGCAGTTCTTC
v_call: TRBV29-1; clone_size: .; d_call: .; j_call: TRBJ1-2; cdr3_aa: CSVEGGDGKAYGYTF; cdr3_nt: TGCAGCGTTGAAGGTGGGGATGGGAAGGCCTATGGCTACACCTTC
v_call: TRBV7-2; clone_size: .; d_call: TRBD1; j_call: TRBJ2-3; cdr3_aa: CASSSRTGGDADTQYF; cdr3_nt: TGTGCCAGCAGCTCTAGGACAGGGGGCGATGCAGATACGCAGTATTTT
v_call: TRBV18; clone_size: .; d_call: .; j_call: TRBJ2-7; cdr3_aa: CASSPSAPHEQYF; cdr3_nt: TGTGCCAGCTCACCCTCGGCCCCACACGAGCAGTACTTC
v_call: TRBV6-5; clone_size: .; d_call: TRBD2; j_call: TRBJ2-1; cdr3_aa: CASGLAAGYYDEQFF; cdr3_nt: TGTGCCAGTGGGCTTGCAGCGGGGTATTACGATGAGCAGTTCTTC
v_call: TRBV19; clone_size: .; d_call: .; j_call: TRBJ1-1; cdr3_aa: CASTLGGTEAFF; cdr3_nt: TGTGCCAGTACCTTGGGCGGCACTGAAGCTTTCTTT
v_call: TRBV10-3; clone_size: .; d_call: .; j_call: TRBJ1-5; cdr3_aa: CASAPPGGNQPQHF; cdr3_nt: TGTGCCTCCGCTCCCCCCGGGGGCAATCAGCCCCAGCATTTT
v_call: TRBV6-5; clone_size: .; d_call: TRBD1; j_call: TRBJ1-3; cdr3_aa: CATGTGLGNTIYF; cdr3_nt: TGTGCCACCGGGACAGGGCTAGGAAACACCATATATTTT
v_call: TRBV7-2; clone_size: few; d_call: TRBD1; j_call: TRBJ1-2; cdr3_aa: CASSFTGGWGYTF; cdr3_nt: TGTGCCAGCAGCTTTACAGGGGGTTGGGGCTACACCTTC
v_call: TRBV7-2; clone_size: .; d_call: TRBD1; j_call: TRBJ2-1; cdr3_aa: CASSLSGTGVGNEQFF; cdr3_nt: TGTGCCAGCAGCTTATCCGGGACAGGGGTAGGGAATGAGCAGTTCTTC
v_call: TRBV7-2; clone_size: .; d_call: .; j_call: TRBJ1-1; cdr3_aa: CASSLVGGPNTEAFF; cdr3_nt: TGTGCCAGCAGCTTAGTTGGGGGGCCCAACACTGAAGCTTTCTTT
v_call: TRBV28; clone_size: few; d_call: .; j_call: TRBJ1-2; cdr3_aa: CASRVVNYGYTF; cdr3_nt: TGTGCCAGCAGAGTCGTGAACTATGGCTACACCTTC
v_call: TRBV7-2; clone_size: .; d_call: TRBD2; j_call: TRBJ2-3; cdr3_aa: CASSLGAGDTDTQYF; cdr3_nt: TGTGCCAGCAGCTTGGGAGCGGGGGACACAGATACGCAGTATTTT
v_call: TRBV5-1; clone_size: .; d_call: TRBD2; j_call: TRBJ2-1; cdr3_aa: CASSLESGGGRDEQFF; cdr3_nt: TGCGCCAGCAGCTTGGAAAGCGGGGGCGGTAGGGATGAGCAGTTCTTC
v_call: TRBV2; clone_size: .; d_call: .; j_call: TRBJ2-7; cdr3_aa: CASTLAPYEQYF; cdr3_nt: TGTGCCAGCACCCTAGCCCCCTACGAGCAGTACTTC
v_call: TRBV2; clone_size: .; d_call: TRBD1; j_call: TRBJ1-5; cdr3_aa: CASSRTGGFQPQHF; cdr3_nt: TGTGCCAGCAGCCGGACAGGGGGATTCCAGCCCCAGCATTTT
v_call: TRBV6-6; clone_size: .; d_call: .; j_call: TRBJ1-5; cdr3_aa: CASSPIWTQPQHF; cdr3_nt: TGTGCCAGCAGCCCCATATGGACCCAGCCCCAGCATTTT
v_call: TRBV27; clone_size: once; d_call: .; j_call: TRBJ2-5; cdr3_aa: CASSLLVGGRETQYF; cdr3_nt: TGTGCCAGCAGTTTATTGGTGGGGGGCCGCGAGACCCAGTACTTC
v_call: TRBV20-1; clone_size: .; d_call: .; j_call: TRBJ1-2; cdr3_aa: CSARGQFGYTF; cdr3_nt: TGCAGTGCTAGGGGGCAGTTTGGCTACACCTTC
v_call: TRBV4-3; clone_size: .; d_call: .; j_call: TRBJ1-6; cdr3_aa: CASSRRTGGNSPLHF; cdr3_nt: TGCGCCAGCAGCCGTCGGACGGGTGGGAATTCACCCCTCCACTTT
v_call: TRBV5-1; clone_size: once; d_call: TRBD1; j_call: TRBJ1-2; cdr3_aa: CASGQGDYGYTF; cdr3_nt: TGCGCCAGCGGACAGGGGGACTATGGCTACACCTTC
v_call: TRBV7-8; clone_size: few; d_call: .; j_call: TRBJ2-7; cdr3_aa: CASTYGPPSYEQYF; cdr3_nt: TGTGCCAGCACCTACGGGCCGCCATCCTACGAGCAGTACTTC
v_call: TRBV6-1; clone_size: .; d_call: .; j_call: TRBJ1-1; cdr3_aa: CASRMNTEAFF; cdr3_nt: TGTGCCAGCAGAATGAACACTGAAGCTTTCTTT
v_call: TRBV5-8; clone_size: once; d_call: .; j_call: TRBJ1-5; cdr3_aa: CASSPGVGQPQHF; cdr3_nt: TGTGCCAGCAGCCCAGGGGTTGGCCAGCCCCAGCATTTT
v_call: TRBV13; clone_size: .; d_call: .; j_call: TRBJ2-3; cdr3_aa: CASSPRGRDTQYF; cdr3_nt: TGTGCCAGCAGCCCACGGGGGAGAGATACGCAGTATTTT
v_call: TRBV2; clone_size: .; d_call: .; j_call: TRBJ1-1; cdr3_aa: CASSDRQATEAFF; cdr3_nt: TGTGCCAGCAGTGACAGACAAGCCACTGAAGCTTTCTTT
v_call: TRBV28; clone_size: .; d_call: .; j_call: TRBJ1-2; cdr3_aa: CASSATLRQVSFGYTF; cdr3_nt: TGTGCCAGCAGTGCGACACTCAGACAGGTATCTTTTGGCTACACCTTC
v_call: TRBV27; clone_size: .; d_call: .; j_call: TRBJ1-3; cdr3_aa: CASSPRQGNTIYF; cdr3_nt: TGTGCCAGCAGTCCCCGACAGGGAAACACCATATATTTT
v_call: TRBV5-1; clone_size: .; d_call: TRBD2; j_call: TRBJ2-3; cdr3_aa: CASSPSSGGAADTQYF; cdr3_nt: TGCGCCAGCAGCCCGTCTAGCGGGGGGGCGGCAGATACGCAGTATTTT
v_call: TRBV5-1; clone_size: .; d_call: .; j_call: TRBJ1-1; cdr3_aa: CASSFSLGDTEAFF; cdr3_nt: TGCGCCAGCAGCTTTTCGCTGGGGGACACTGAAGCTTTCTTT
v_call: TRBV5-1; clone_size: .; d_call: .; j_call: TRBJ2-7; cdr3_aa: CASSLDSWEQYF; cdr3_nt: TGCGCCAGCAGCTTGGACAGTTGGGAGCAGTACTTC
v_call: TRBV9; clone_size: few; d_call: .; j_call: TRBJ1-4; cdr3_aa: CASSSSGTVGEKLFF; cdr3_nt: TGTGCCAGCAGCTCCTCCGGGACGGTAGGGGAAAAACTGTTTTTT
v_call: TRBV30; clone_size: .; d_call: TRBD1; j_call: TRBJ2-1; cdr3_aa: CAWSAARTGRSYNEQFF; cdr3_nt: TGTGCCTGGAGTGCCGCCCGGACAGGGAGGTCCTACAATGAGCAGTTCTTC
v_call: TRBV7-2; clone_size: .; d_call: TRBD2; j_call: TRBJ2-3; cdr3_aa: CASSLVSGAADTQYF; cdr3_nt: TGTGCCAGCAGCTTGGTTAGCGGGGCGGCAGATACGCAGTATTTT
v_call: TRBV5-1; clone_size: .; d_call: .; j_call: TRBJ2-1; cdr3_aa: CASSVRSSYNEQFF; cdr3_nt: TGCGCCAGCAGTGTTAGGAGCTCCTACAATGAGCAGTTCTTC
v_call: TRBV30; clone_size: .; d_call: .; j_call: TRBJ1-6; cdr3_aa: CAWRGGHNNSPLHF; cdr3_nt: TGTGCCTGGAGGGGGGGACACAATAATTCACCCCTCCACTTT
v_call: TRBV19; clone_size: .; d_call: .; j_call: TRBJ1-2; cdr3_aa: CASKLGETVFGYTF; cdr3_nt: TGTGCTTCCAAACTGGGGGAAACGGTTTTTGGCTACACCTTC
v_call: TRBV5-4; clone_size: once; d_call: .; j_call: TRBJ2-5; cdr3_aa: CASSLAVQETQYF; cdr3_nt: TGTGCCAGCAGCTTGGCGGTCCAAGAGACCCAGTACTTC
v_call: TRBV6-1; clone_size: .; d_call: TRBD1; j_call: TRBJ2-7; cdr3_aa: CASSPRGTGFDEQYF; cdr3_nt: TGTGCCAGCAGTCCCCGGGGGACAGGGTTTGACGAGCAGTACTTC
v_call: TRBV9; clone_size: .; d_call: TRBD2; j_call: TRBJ2-2; cdr3_aa: CASSGGLGGELFF; cdr3_nt: TGTGCCAGCAGCGGAGGACTAGGCGGGGAGCTGTTTTTT
v_call: TRBV30; clone_size: .; d_call: .; j_call: TRBJ1-2; cdr3_aa: CAWARDPLVEGYTF; cdr3_nt: TGTGCCTGGGCCAGGGACCCCCTGGTTGAAGGCTACACCTTC
v_call: TRBV19; clone_size: .; d_call: TRBD1; j_call: TRBJ1-1; cdr3_aa: CAVGPGGNTEAFF; cdr3_nt: TGTGCCGTGGGTCCAGGGGGGAACACTGAAGCTTTCTTT
v_call: TRBV10-3; clone_size: .; d_call: .; j_call: TRBJ2-5; cdr3_aa: CATGMGERETQYF; cdr3_nt: TGTGCCACAGGGATGGGAGAAAGGGAGACCCAGTACTTC
v_call: TRBV15; clone_size: .; d_call: .; j_call: TRBJ1-4; cdr3_aa: CATMRGATNEKLFF; cdr3_nt: TGTGCCACCATGAGGGGGGCGACTAATGAAAAACTGTTTTTT
v_call: TRBV11-2; clone_size: .; d_call: .; j_call: TRBJ1-6; cdr3_aa: CASSLFGANSPLHF; cdr3_nt: TGTGCCAGCAGCTTATTCGGGGCCAATTCACCCCTCCACTTT
v_call: TRBV6-1; clone_size: .; d_call: TRBD2; j_call: TRBJ2-1; cdr3_aa: CATNLAGRYNEQFF; cdr3_nt: TGTGCCACCAACCTAGCGGGGAGATACAATGAGCAGTTCTTC
v_call: TRBV9; clone_size: .; d_call: TRBD1; j_call: TRBJ2-7; cdr3_aa: CASSVARTGGEQYF; cdr3_nt: TGTGCCAGCAGCGTAGCGAGGACAGGGGGAGAGCAGTACTTC
v_call: TRBV5-6; clone_size: few; d_call: .; j_call: TRBJ1-2; cdr3_aa: CASSLPQDYGYTF; cdr3_nt: TGTGCCAGCAGCTTGCCACAGGATTATGGCTACACCTTC
v_call: TRBV28; clone_size: once; d_call: .; j_call: TRBJ2-5; cdr3_aa: CASSTYREVETQYF; cdr3_nt: TGTGCCAGCAGCACATACAGGGAAGTGGAGACCCAGTACTTC
v_call: TRBV18; clone_size: .; d_call: .; j_call: TRBJ1-1; cdr3_aa: CASSPINLRGTNTEAFF; cdr3_nt: TGTGCCAGCTCACCTATAAACTTGAGGGGGACGAACACTGAAGCTTTCTTT
v_call: TRBV7-8; clone_size: few; d_call: TRBD1; j_call: TRBJ2-7; cdr3_aa: CASSRLWTGQEQYF; cdr3_nt: TGTGCCAGCAGCCGTCTTTGGACAGGTCAGGAGCAGTACTTC
v_call: TRBV9; clone_size: .; d_call: .; j_call: TRBJ2-5; cdr3_aa: CASSTGQETQYF; cdr3_nt: TGTGCCAGCAGTACAGGCCAAGAGACCCAGTACTTC
v_call: TRBV9; clone_size: .; d_call: .; j_call: TRBJ2-1; cdr3_aa: CASSAGMEQFF; cdr3_nt: TGTGCCAGCAGCGCGGGAATGGAGCAGTTCTTC
v_call: TRBV5-1; clone_size: .; d_call: .; j_call: TRBJ2-3; cdr3_aa: CASSFASTDTQYF; cdr3_nt: TGCGCCAGCAGCTTTGCTAGCACAGATACGCAGTATTTT
v_call: TRBV7-2; clone_size: .; d_call: TRBD1; j_call: TRBJ2-3; cdr3_aa: CASSRDSSTDTQYF; cdr3_nt: TGTGCCAGCAGCCGGGACAGTAGCACAGATACGCAGTATTTT